A selection of T cell receptor beta chains follows, all from one sample in a study of T cell responses to AZD1222 COVID-19 vaccine. The protocol was immunoSEQ multiplex PCR, while the TCRdb copy is restricted to in-frame clones and leaves out a portion. This table has 13,000 to 15,000 clones, about four fifths appearing once. Sample: peripheral blood, taken 28 days after the second AZD1222 dose. These receptors came from an adult who received the AZD1222 COVID-19 vaccine. Both conserved end residues are part of each CDR3. D genes are given only for firm matches. Clone sizes are given selectively: once, few, many, or a class where the clone is expanded.

size | J | V | D | DNA | CDR3
few | TRBJ1-5 | TRBV5-8 | TRBD1 | TGTGCCAGCAGCCTAGGGACAGTGGGCAATCAGCCCCAGCATTTT | CASSLGTVGNQPQHF
. | TRBJ2-1 | TRBV5-1 | TRBD1 | TGCGCCAGCAGCTCCGACAGGGGGCTCGAGCAGTTCTTC | CASSSDRGLEQFF
. | TRBJ1-5 | TRBV30 | TRBD1 | TGTGCCTGGGGGTCGGGGACAGCAAGTAATCAGCCCCAGCATTTT | CAWGSGTASNQPQHF
. | TRBJ2-3 | TRBV7-8 | TRBD2 | TGTGCCAGCAGCTTAGTGCGGGAGTTAGCAGATACGCAGTATTTT | CASSLVRELADTQYF
. | TRBJ2-1 | TRBV7-8 | . | TGTGCCAGCAGTCCCTCAATTGGAGACTACAATGAGCAGTTCTTC | CASSPSIGDYNEQFF
. | TRBJ2-7 | TRBV7-6 | TRBD1 | TGTGCCAGCAGCTCGGACAGGGGACCCTTCTACGAGCAGTACTTC | CASSSDRGPFYEQYF
. | TRBJ1-2 | TRBV19 | . | TGTGCCAGTAGTTCGGACGGGATTGGGTATGGCTACACCTTC | CASSSDGIGYGYTF
few | TRBJ1-2 | TRBV6-4 | TRBD1 | TGTGCCAGCAGTGACTCGAACAGGGGTGGCGGCTACACCTTC | CASSDSNRGGGYTF
. | TRBJ1-1 | TRBV6-2/TRBV6-3 | . | TGTGCCAGCAGTTACGCAGGACAGTGGGTGAACACTGAAGCTTTCTTT | CASSYAGQWVNTEAFF
. | TRBJ1-5 | TRBV10-3 | . | TGTGCCATCAGACAGGGCGGCAGCAATCAGCCCCAGCATTTT | CAIRQGGSNQPQHF
. | TRBJ2-1 | TRBV7-3 | TRBD1 | TGTGCCAGCAGCTTTTCGGGACAGCCCTACAATGAGCAGTTCTTC | CASSFSGQPYNEQFF
. | TRBJ1-2 | TRBV27 | . | TGTGCCAGCAGTAGATCCGGGGGGATCAGCTATGGCTACACCTTC | CASSRSGGISYGYTF
. | TRBJ2-7 | TRBV6-2/TRBV6-3 | . | TGTGCCAGCAGTTACATCTACGAGCAGTACTTC | CASSYIYEQYF
. | TRBJ1-1 | TRBV19 | . | TGTGCCAGTAGTTCCGCGACAGGTCGGAACACTGAAGCTTTCTTT | CASSSATGRNTEAFF
once | TRBJ2-3 | TRBV7-7 | . | TGTGCCAGCAGCTTAGGCGGCTCCACCACAGATACGCAGTATTTT | CASSLGGSTTDTQYF
. | TRBJ1-5 | TRBV7-8 | . | TGTGCCAGCAGCTTAGTCCGGGGAGGAGGCGATCAGCCCCAGCATTTT | CASSLVRGGGDQPQHF
. | TRBJ2-1 | TRBV7-6 | TRBD2 | TGTGCCAGCAGCCTACTAGCGGGCCCCAGGGATGAGCAGTTCTTC | CASSLLAGPRDEQFF
few | TRBJ2-5 | TRBV7-8 | TRBD1 | TGTGCCAGCAGCTTAAGGCAGGGGGCCCAAGAGACCCAGTACTTC | CASSLRQGAQETQYF
. | TRBJ1-1 | TRBV7-3 | . | TGTGCCAGCAGCGTCAGGGGAAAAACTGAAGCTTTCTTT | CASSVRGKTEAFF
. | TRBJ1-2 | TRBV30 | . | TGTGCCTGGAGTGTACAATTTGGCTACACCTTC | CAWSVQFGYTF
. | TRBJ2-7 | TRBV6-4 | TRBD2 | TGTGCCACTTCACTAGCGGACTCCTACGAGCAGTACTTC | CATSLADSYEQYF
. | TRBJ1-5 | TRBV28 | . | TGTGCCAGCAGTTTACTGGGGCAGGTTTTAGGACAGCCCCAGCATTTT | CASSLLGQVLGQPQHF
. | TRBJ1-1 | TRBV10-3 | TRBD1 | TGTGCCAAACGACAGGGATTGAACACTGAAGCTTTCTTT | CAKRQGLNTEAFF
. | TRBJ2-6 | TRBV25-1 | . | TGTGCCAGCTCAGTTTCTGGGGCCAACGTCCTGACTTTC | CASSVSGANVLTF
. | TRBJ2-2 | TRBV10-3 | . | TGTGCCATCTTTGCGGGACCCGGGGAGCTGTTTTTT | CAIFAGPGELFF
. | TRBJ1-5 | TRBV2 | . | TGTGCCAGCAGTGTCGTGGCCGGGGAGAGCGGCAATCAGCCCCAGCATTTT | CASSVVAGESGNQPQHF
. | TRBJ1-1 | TRBV28 | . | TGTGCCAGCAGTAAGACCACTGGCACTGAAGCTTTCTTT | CASSKTTGTEAFF
. | TRBJ1-6 | TRBV27 | . | TGTGCCAGCAGTTTTTCCGGGAATCATTCACCCCTCCACTTT | CASSFSGNHSPLHF
. | TRBJ2-7 | TRBV18 | . | TGTGCCAGCTCACCACCATCGCAGTCCTCCTACGAGCAGTACTTC | CASSPPSQSSYEQYF
. | TRBJ1-3 | TRBV27 | . | TGTGCCAGCAGTTTATCGACAGGCTCTGGAAACACCATATATTTT | CASSLSTGSGNTIYF
. | TRBJ2-2 | TRBV5-1 | TRBD1 | TGCGCCAGCAGCTGGACAGGGAAGGACGGGGAGCTGTTTTTT | CASSWTGKDGELFF
. | TRBJ2-1 | TRBV5-1 | . | TGCGCCAGCAGCTTGTCATGGGGGCCCAACAATGAGCAGTTCTTC | CASSLSWGPNNEQFF
. | TRBJ1-1 | TRBV4-1 | . | TGCGCCAGCAGGAATGATTGGGGGTCGGCTGAAGCTTTCTTT | CASRNDWGSAEAFF
few | TRBJ1-2 | TRBV9 | . | TGTGCCAGCAGCCTGGGGTTGGGCTATGGCTACACCTTC | CASSLGLGYGYTF
once | TRBJ2-6 | TRBV30 | . | TGTGCCTGGAGGGGACCGGGGGCCAACGTCCTGACTTTC | CAWRGPGANVLTF
. | TRBJ1-1 | TRBV2 | TRBD1 | TGTGCCAGCAGAGAGGACAGGGGCACTGAAGCTTTCTTT | CASREDRGTEAFF
. | TRBJ1-2 | TRBV18 | TRBD1 | TGTGCCAGCTCACGCCGAAGACAGGGAGATGGCTACACCTTC | CASSRRRQGDGYTF
. | TRBJ2-2 | TRBV5-1 | . | TGCGCCAGCAGCTTCGCAGGGACCGGGGAGCTGTTTTTT | CASSFAGTGELFF
. | TRBJ2-1 | TRBV14 | . | TGTGCCAGCAGCCAAGTCGGGAGAGGTACGGATGAGCAGTTCTTC | CASSQVGRGTDEQFF
. | TRBJ2-2 | TRBV24-1 | . | TGTGCCACCAGTGATTGGAGGTCGAACACCGGGGAGCTGTTTTTT | CATSDWRSNTGELFF
. | TRBJ2-7 | TRBV18 | . | TGTGCCAGCTCACTGGACTTCTACGAGCAGTACTTC | CASSLDFYEQYF
. | TRBJ2-7 | TRBV7-9 | . | TGTGCCAGCAGCCCAGACCGTCACAGAGTCTACGAGCAGTACTTC | CASSPDRHRVYEQYF
. | TRBJ2-5 | TRBV6-5 | . | TGTGCCAGCAGCCAGGCCGCAGGGTATGCGACCCAGTACTTC | CASSQAAGYATQYF
. | TRBJ2-2 | TRBV11-3 | TRBD1 | TGTGCCAGCAGCCCGACAGGGCCCCCGAACACCGGGGAGCTGTTTTTT | CASSPTGPPNTGELFF
once | TRBJ1-1 | TRBV7-9 | . | TGTGCCAGCAGCTTAGGACGTGACCGGGCCCGAGCTTTCTTT | CASSLGRDRARAFF
. | TRBJ2-3 | TRBV30 | . | TGTGCCTGGAGTCAGGACTACACAGATACGCAGTATTTT | CAWSQDYTDTQYF
few | TRBJ2-7 | TRBV5-1 | TRBD1 | TGCGCCAGCAGCCCGGACAGGGGTATCTCCTACGAGCAGTACTTC | CASSPDRGISYEQYF
. | TRBJ1-5 | TRBV28 | . | TGTGCCAGCAGTTTACCCCTTGCGGCCCGGAGGAATCAGCCCCAGCATTTT | CASSLPLAARRNQPQHF
. | TRBJ1-6 | TRBV7-3 | . | TGTGCCAGCAGCTTACGAGGGGGACTTGATTCACCCCTCCACTTT | CASSLRGGLDSPLHF
. | TRBJ2-1 | TRBV27 | . | TGTGCCAGCAGTTTAGGGGGAAATGAGCAGTTCTTC | CASSLGGNEQFF
. | TRBJ1-3 | TRBV7-9 | . | TGTGCCAGCAGCTTAGGAGGGACAACTGGAAACACCATATATTTT | CASSLGGTTGNTIYF
. | TRBJ2-2 | TRBV20-1 | TRBD1 | TGCAGTGCTAGTGGGCCTCAGGGGGCAGGAACCGGGGAGCTGTTTTTT | CSASGPQGAGTGELFF
. | TRBJ2-6 | TRBV2 | . | TGTGCCAGCAGCAAAGTCGGCGGAGGCTCTGGGGCCAACGTCCTGACTTTC | CASSKVGGGSGANVLTF
. | TRBJ2-1 | TRBV2 | . | TGTGCCAGCAGTGATTGGGGCGGAAGCTCCTACAATGAGCAGTTCTTC | CASSDWGGSSYNEQFF
. | TRBJ1-4 | TRBV4-2 | . | TGTGCCAGCAGCCAAAGCCCCGTGGCGGGGAATGAAAAACTGTTTTTT | CASSQSPVAGNEKLFF
. | TRBJ2-5 | TRBV19 | TRBD2 | TGTGCCAGTAGTAGGGGACGCGGGAGGGTGGAGACCCAGTACTTC | CASSRGRGRVETQYF
. | TRBJ2-7 | TRBV29-1 | . | TGCAGCGTTGTAACCACTTCCTACGAGCAGTACTTC | CSVVTTSYEQYF
. | TRBJ2-7 | TRBV9 | . | TGTGCCAGCAGCGTAGCTCCTAGCGATAGCTCCTACGAGCAGTACTTC | CASSVAPSDSSYEQYF